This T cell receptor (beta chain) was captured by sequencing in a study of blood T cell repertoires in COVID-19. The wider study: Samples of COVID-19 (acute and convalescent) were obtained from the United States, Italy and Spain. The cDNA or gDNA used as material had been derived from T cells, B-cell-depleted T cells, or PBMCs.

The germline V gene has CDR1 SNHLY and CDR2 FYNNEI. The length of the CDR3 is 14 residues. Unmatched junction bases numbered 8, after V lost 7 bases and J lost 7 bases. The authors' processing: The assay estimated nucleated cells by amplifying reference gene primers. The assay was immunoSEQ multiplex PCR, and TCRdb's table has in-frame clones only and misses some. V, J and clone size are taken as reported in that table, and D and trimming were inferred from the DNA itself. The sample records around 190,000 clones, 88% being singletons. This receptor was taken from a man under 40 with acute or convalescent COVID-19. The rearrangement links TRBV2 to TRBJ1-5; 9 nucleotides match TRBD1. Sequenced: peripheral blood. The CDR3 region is CASKTGQGNQPQHF. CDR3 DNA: TGTGCCAGCAAGACCGGACAGGGGAACCAGCCCCAGCATTTT.